The rows below give T cell receptor beta chains drawn from one sample of a study of regulatory T cells in long-lasting Graves disease. TCRdb analysed the multiplex PCR reads with MiXCR anew, one entry per CDR3 protein. This table has around 450,000 distinct CDR3 sequences, about 15% appearing once. These data were likewise used in another study, on T cells in Graves' hyperthyroidism and ophthalmopathy.

The sample consisted of peripheral blood mononuclear cells (PBMCs), taken at new diagnosis, from a patient treated with antithyroid drugs. These receptors originate from a young woman with Graves disease. CDR3s include the opening cysteine and the closing phenylalanine or tryptophan. Each record gives: D gene, J gene, clone size, V gene, CDR3 DNA, CDR3 protein. D genes are given only for firm matches. Some rows mark clone size as missing; the rest say once, few, many or name a class of expanded clone.

d_call: -; j_call: TRBJ2-1; clone_size: many; v_call: TRBV7-2; cdr3_nt: TGTGCCAGCAGCTTAGTCCGCGGTAATGAGCAGTTCTTC; cdr3_aa: CASSLVRGNEQFF
d_call: -; j_call: TRBJ2-5; clone_size: -; v_call: TRBV7-2; cdr3_nt: TGTGCCAGCAGCTTTTCGGGTGGGACCCAGTACTTC; cdr3_aa: CASSFSGGTQYF
d_call: TRBD1; j_call: TRBJ1-3; clone_size: -; v_call: TRBV12-3/TRBV12-4; cdr3_nt: TGTGCCAGCAGTTTGTTACAGGGGCTTGGGGGAAACACCATATATTTT; cdr3_aa: CASSLLQGLGGNTIYF
d_call: -; j_call: TRBJ1-2; clone_size: many; v_call: TRBV20-1; cdr3_nt: TGCAGTGCTAGAGAGACGGCTAACTATGGCTACACCTTC; cdr3_aa: CSARETANYGYTF
d_call: TRBD2; j_call: TRBJ2-7; clone_size: few; v_call: TRBV12-3/TRBV12-4; cdr3_nt: TGTGCCAGCAGTTTGAGCGGGGGCCCCTCCTACGAGCAGTACTTC; cdr3_aa: CASSLSGGPSYEQYF
d_call: TRBD1; j_call: TRBJ1-1; clone_size: -; v_call: TRBV20-1; cdr3_nt: TGCAGTGCTAGACGACCAGTCCCGGGACAGGGGGCGAGAGCTTTCTTT; cdr3_aa: CSARRPVPGQGARAFF
d_call: -; j_call: TRBJ2-1; clone_size: many; v_call: TRBV3-1; cdr3_nt: TGTGCCAGCAGCCAAGACCTCGGGTGGGGCAGGAATGGGCAGTTCTTC; cdr3_aa: CASSQDLGWGRNGQFF
d_call: -; j_call: TRBJ2-5; clone_size: many; v_call: TRBV6-9; cdr3_nt: TGTGCCAGCAGTTGGGGGCCTTATCACCCGCAAGAGACCCAGTACTTC; cdr3_aa: CASSWGPYHPQETQYF
d_call: TRBD1; j_call: TRBJ2-7; clone_size: few; v_call: TRBV11-2; cdr3_nt: TGTGCCAGCAGACCCCCGGAGGGACAGGATGAGCAGTACTTC; cdr3_aa: CASRPPEGQDEQYF
d_call: -; j_call: TRBJ2-2; clone_size: -; v_call: TRBV25-1; cdr3_nt: TGTGCCAGCAGTGAATTCCTGGGGACCGGGGAGCTGTTTTTT; cdr3_aa: CASSEFLGTGELFF
d_call: -; j_call: TRBJ2-7; clone_size: -; v_call: TRBV5-1; cdr3_nt: TGCGCCAGCAGCTTGGGTTCGTCCACTGCCTCTTGGGAGCAGTACTTC; cdr3_aa: CASSLGSSTASWEQYF
d_call: -; j_call: TRBJ2-7; clone_size: many; v_call: TRBV5-1; cdr3_nt: TGCGCCAGCAGCTTGGGGAATCCTTACGAGCAGTACTTC; cdr3_aa: CASSLGNPYEQYF
d_call: -; j_call: TRBJ2-1; clone_size: -; v_call: TRBV7-3; cdr3_nt: TGTGCCAGCAGCCCCCGGGACTACAATGAGCAGTTCTTC; cdr3_aa: CASSPRDYNEQFF
d_call: -; j_call: TRBJ1-1; clone_size: -; v_call: TRBV29-1; cdr3_nt: TGCAGCGCCCAGAAGAACACTGAAGCTTTCTTT; cdr3_aa: CSAQKNTEAFF
d_call: -; j_call: TRBJ2-2; clone_size: few; v_call: TRBV18; cdr3_nt: TGTGCCAGCTCATCTACAGGGTCACCCACCGGGGAGCTGTTTTTT; cdr3_aa: CASSSTGSPTGELFF
d_call: TRBD2; j_call: TRBJ2-1; clone_size: many; v_call: TRBV7-6; cdr3_nt: TGTGCCAGCAGCCAAACAGCGGGAGGGCTCTACAATGAGCAGTTCTTC; cdr3_aa: CASSQTAGGLYNEQFF
d_call: -; j_call: TRBJ2-1; clone_size: many; v_call: TRBV13; cdr3_nt: TGTGCCAGCAGCTTAAACAGCCTAGCGCCTGAGCAGTTCTTC; cdr3_aa: CASSLNSLAPEQFF
d_call: -; j_call: TRBJ2-7; clone_size: few; v_call: TRBV27; cdr3_nt: TGTGCCAGCAGTTTGGAGGGGTTCTCCTCCTACGAGCAGTACTTC; cdr3_aa: CASSLEGFSSYEQYF
d_call: TRBD2; j_call: TRBJ2-7; clone_size: many; v_call: TRBV6-1; cdr3_nt: TGTGCCAGCACTCCCGGGGGACTAGCGGACCTCTACGAGCAGTACTTC; cdr3_aa: CASTPGGLADLYEQYF
d_call: TRBD2; j_call: TRBJ2-3; clone_size: many; v_call: TRBV20-1; cdr3_nt: TGCAGTGCTAGAATACTAGCGGGAGGCACAGATACGCAGTATTTT; cdr3_aa: CSARILAGGTDTQYF
d_call: -; j_call: TRBJ1-1; clone_size: many; v_call: TRBV29-1; cdr3_nt: TGCAGCGTTGGTAAGGACACTGAAGCTTTCTTT; cdr3_aa: CSVGKDTEAFF
d_call: -; j_call: TRBJ1-6; clone_size: few; v_call: TRBV6-1; cdr3_nt: TGTGCCAGCAGCCCGATACTCCGGGGGAATTCACCCCTCCACTTT; cdr3_aa: CASSPILRGNSPLHF
d_call: -; j_call: TRBJ2-5; clone_size: few; v_call: TRBV19; cdr3_nt: TGTGCCAGTAGTCCAACACCGGGAGCGTCAGAGACCCAGTACTTC; cdr3_aa: CASSPTPGASETQYF
d_call: -; j_call: TRBJ2-1; clone_size: -; v_call: TRBV5-4; cdr3_nt: TGTGCCAGCAGCCCGAGGGCCCTCAGGGAGCAGTTCTTC; cdr3_aa: CASSPRALREQFF
d_call: TRBD1; j_call: TRBJ2-7; clone_size: many; v_call: TRBV24-1; cdr3_nt: TGTGCCACCGGGACAGCCTCCTACGAGCAGTACTTC; cdr3_aa: CATGTASYEQYF
d_call: TRBD1; j_call: TRBJ2-1; clone_size: many; v_call: TRBV20-1; cdr3_nt: TGCAGTGCCAGGGGGCTAGGCTCCTACAATGAGCAGTTCTTC; cdr3_aa: CSARGLGSYNEQFF
d_call: TRBD2; j_call: TRBJ2-7; clone_size: few; v_call: TRBV20-1; cdr3_nt: TGCAGTGCTAGCGGGGGGGACAAGCAACCCTACGAGCAGTACTTC; cdr3_aa: CSASGGDKQPYEQYF
d_call: TRBD2; j_call: TRBJ2-3; clone_size: -; v_call: TRBV12-3/TRBV12-4; cdr3_nt: TGTGCCATAGCGGGGGCTGAGTCAGATACGCAGTATTTT; cdr3_aa: CAIAGAESDTQYF
d_call: TRBD2; j_call: TRBJ2-7; clone_size: -; v_call: TRBV4-3; cdr3_nt: TGCGCCAGCAGCCTTGGACTAGCGGGAAGGTCCCCGCTACGCGAGCAGTACTTC; cdr3_aa: CASSLGLAGRSPLREQYF
d_call: -; j_call: TRBJ2-7; clone_size: -; v_call: TRBV2; cdr3_nt: TGTGCCAGCAGGGCCATCCAACGCGGCGAGCAGTACTTC; cdr3_aa: CASRAIQRGEQYF
d_call: -; j_call: TRBJ1-3; clone_size: few; v_call: TRBV28; cdr3_nt: TGTGCCAGCATTGACGGGGGAATAGGAAACACCATATATTTT; cdr3_aa: CASIDGGIGNTIYF
d_call: TRBD1; j_call: TRBJ1-5; clone_size: -; v_call: TRBV2; cdr3_nt: TGTGCCAGCAGTGAGGGACAGGGGTATAGCAATCAGCCCCAGCATTTT; cdr3_aa: CASSEGQGYSNQPQHF
d_call: -; j_call: TRBJ2-2; clone_size: -; v_call: TRBV19; cdr3_nt: TGTGCCAGTAGTATAGGCACCGGGGAGCTGTTTTTT; cdr3_aa: CASSIGTGELFF
d_call: TRBD2; j_call: TRBJ2-1; clone_size: many; v_call: TRBV12-5; cdr3_nt: TGTGCTAGTGGTTTGATCGGGACTATTGAGCAGTTCTTC; cdr3_aa: CASGLIGTIEQFF
d_call: TRBD1; j_call: TRBJ2-7; clone_size: many; v_call: TRBV18; cdr3_nt: TGTGCCAGCTCACTTCCACAGGGGAACGAGCAGTACTTC; cdr3_aa: CASSLPQGNEQYF
d_call: TRBD1; j_call: TRBJ2-1; clone_size: few; v_call: TRBV12-5; cdr3_nt: TGTGCTAGTGGCCACCTCGGGACAGGGGCCAATGAGCAGTTCTTC; cdr3_aa: CASGHLGTGANEQFF
d_call: TRBD1; j_call: TRBJ2-7; clone_size: many; v_call: TRBV2; cdr3_nt: TGTGCCAGCGGATCGGACAGGGTGGACGAGCAGTACTTC; cdr3_aa: CASGSDRVDEQYF
d_call: TRBD1; j_call: TRBJ2-1; clone_size: many; v_call: TRBV6-2/TRBV6-3; cdr3_nt: TGTGCCAGCAGTTACGGACGGACAGGGGGCAATGAGCAGTTCTTC; cdr3_aa: CASSYGRTGGNEQFF
d_call: TRBD1; j_call: TRBJ1-5; clone_size: few; v_call: TRBV15; cdr3_nt: TGTGCCACCAACCCGACAGGGACACAGCCCCAGCATTTT; cdr3_aa: CATNPTGTQPQHF